Below, 31 T cell receptor beta chains from the same sample are listed, as sequenced in a study of blood T cells in healthy people across ages. Combining a sample-barcoded 5' primer with a J-beta primer mix, a second PCR ran for roughly 6 to 11 cycles. TCRdb passed the 5' RACE reads through MiXCR, listing each CDR3 protein once. The table lists more than 650,000 distinct CDR3 sequences, about a fifth of them singletons. Sequencing was carried out using blood. The receptors shown here come from an older man in good health.

This clonotype was detected a few times. The chain has TRBV20-1 and TRBJ2-1, with D possibly TRBD1 on 5 matching bases. With 0 bases removed from V and 10 bases from J, the gap between germline ends came to 7 bases. The V gene's germline CDR1 is DFQATT and CDR2 SNEGSKA (reference sequence). This CDR3 region has 11 residues. The CDR3 nucleotides are TGCAGTGCTAGAGATGGGGCCGAGCAGTTCTTC. The encoded protein is CSARDGAEQFF.

Many counts were recorded for this clonotype. J is TRBJ2-7 and V is TRBV11-2; 8 nucleotides line up with TRBD1. V trimming: 4 bases; J trimming: 5 bases; junction bases outside the gene matches: 10. The CDR3 sequence is 15 residues long. Per germline, CDR1 SGHAT and CDR2 FQNNGV. The CDR3 sequence is CASSSFPGQVNEQYF. Written as DNA, the CDR3 is TGTGCCAGCAGCTCGTTTCCGGGACAGGTAAACGAGCAGTACTTC. The variable domain in full, with the rest retrieved from reference TRBV11-2 and TRBJ2-7, is EAGVAQSPRYKIIEKRQSVAFWCNPISGHATLYWYQQILGQGPKLLIQFQNNGVVDDSQLPKDRFSAERLKGVDSTLKIQPAKLEDSAVYLCASSSFPGQVNEQYFGPGTRLTVT.

The rearrangement joins TRBV12-3 or TRBV12-4 to TRBJ1-1; maybe TRBD1 (5 bases). This CDR3 contains 16 residues. V was clipped by 6 bases and J by 0 bases, with 17 bases between them. The CDR3 spells CASRGWAGTMNTEAFF. CDR3 sequence (DNA): TGTGCCAGCAGGGGGTGGGCAGGGACTATGAACACTGAAGCTTTCTTT.

The V and J genes are TRBV29-1 and TRBJ1-2; weak D call: TRBD1 (6 bases). Trimming pared 5 bases from V and 3 bases from J, leaving 16 bases between. This CDR3 spans 14 amino acids. The germline gives CDR1 SQVTM, CDR2 ANQGSEA. The CDR3 DNA is TGCAGCGTTCATCGGACGGGGGGCGACTATGGCTACACCTTC. This codes for CSVHRTGGDYGYTF.

J is TRBJ1-1 and V is TRBV6-1; 12 nucleotides agree with TRBD1. The CDR3 covers 17 residues. Germline loops: CDR1 MNHNS, CDR2 SASEGT. V shed 6 bases and J 1 base; nucleotides not matched to a gene: 9. The CDR3 loop is CASRLRDRGLWNTEAFF. The CDR3 nucleotides read TGTGCCAGCAGACTCCGGGACAGGGGGCTCTGGAACACTGAAGCTTTCTTT.

V is TRBV4-1 and J is TRBJ2-7; D gene unclear. The V and J ends lost 0 bases and 8 bases respectively, with 11 bases between them. The CDR3 spans 13 residues. Germline loops: CDR1 MGHRA, CDR2 YSYEKL. The DNA for the CDR3 is TGCGCCAGCAGCCAAGAGCCCTATTACCAGCAGTACTTC. Amino acids: CASSQEPYYQQYF.

This clonotype was seen a handful of times. The V call is TRBV2, the J call TRBJ1-2, with D tentatively TRBD1 (5 bases). The CDR3 contains 13 residues. The V gene lost 2 bases and the J gene lost 4 bases, with 8 bases spanning the gap. Germline CDR1 and CDR2: SNHLY and FYNNEI. The CDR3 region has the DNA TGTGCCAGCAGTGAAAGACAGAGCTATGGCTACACCTTC. It yields the protein CASSERQSYGYTF.

A few counts support this clonotype. The V call is TRBV9, the J call TRBJ1-4, with D tentatively TRBD1 (5 bases). The CDR3 contains 14 residues. Germline V gives CDR1 SGDLS, CDR2 YYNGEE. V lost 3 bases, J lost 8 bases, and 14 bases lay in between. CDR3 sequence reads: CASSAGTQYEKLFF. The CDR3 DNA reads as TGTGCCAGCAGCGCCGGGACCCAGTACGAAAAACTGTTTTTT.

Only a few counts were recorded for this clonotype. The J gene is TRBJ2-3, the V gene TRBV6-5, with D hard to call. Trimming cost V 4 bases and J 6 bases, with 8 bases left between them. The CDR3 sequence is 12 residues long. Germline CDR1 MNHEY, CDR2 SVGAGI. This CDR3 is CASSSGWDTQYF. CDR3 nucleotide sequence: TGTGCCAGCAGTTCGGGTTGGGATACGCAGTATTTT.

This clonotype has just a few counts. V gene TRBV6-2 or TRBV6-3 combines with J gene TRBJ2-5; unclear D gene. The CDR3 runs to 13 residues. Germline V CDR1 and CDR2: MNHEY, SVGEGT. With 6 bases removed from V and 8 bases from J, the gap between germline ends came to 16 bases. The CDR3 loop is CASRTPLTETQYF. For the CDR3, the DNA is TGTGCCAGCAGAACGCCTCTTACAGAAACCCAGTACTTC.

This clonotype was counted between two and nine times. The V gene is TRBV3-1, the J gene TRBJ2-3; possible D gene TRBD2, 6 bases. The CDR3 sequence is 16 residues long. Germline CDR1 is LGHDT and CDR2 is YNNKEL (reference sequence). V was clipped by 0 bases and J by 4 bases, with 14 bases between them. Here the CDR3 reads CASSQETGGPPDTQYF. The DNA for the CDR3 is TGTGCCAGCAGCCAAGAAACAGGAGGGCCCCCAGATACGCAGTATTTT.

This clonotype has a handful of counts. This chain links TRBV28 with TRBJ2-5; 9 bases are shared with TRBD1. In germline, CDR1 is MDHEN, CDR2 SYDVKM. The CDR3 spans 16 residues. V shed 4 bases, J shed 7 bases, and the junction held 13 bases outside the gene matches. The DNA of the CDR3 is TGTGCCAGCAGTTCACCCGGGACAGGGAGGATTGGGACCCAGTACTTC. It codes for CASSSPGTGRIGTQYF.

This clonotype was found a few times. This sequence joins TRBV3-1 and TRBJ2-6; 9 nucleotides agree with TRBD2. The V and J ends lost 8 bases and 2 bases, in that order; junction bases with no gene match: 1. CDR3 length equals 14 residues. Germline assignment: CDR1 LGHDT and CDR2 YNNKEL (reference sequence). CDR3 nucleotide sequence: TGTGCCAGCGCGGGGGGGACTGGGGCCAACGTCCTGACTTTC. Protein sequence: CASAGGTGANVLTF. Complete variable domain (other parts from reference TRBV3-1 and TRBJ2-6): DTAVSQTPKYLVTQMGNDKSIKCEQNLGHDTMYWYKQDSKKFLKIMFSYNNKELIINETVPNRFSPKSPDKAHLNLHINSLELGDSAVYFCASAGGTGANVLTFGAGSRLTVL.

Concerning this clonotype itself: Its ends do not fully match the called genes, so a read error is possible. V gene TRBV4-3 combines with J gene TRBJ2-1, with 8 positions matching TRBD2. The CDR3 consists of 18 residues. Germline values: CDR1 LGHNA, CDR2 YSLEER. CDR3 DNA sequence: TGCGCCAGCAGCCAAGGGAGCGGGAGAAGTAAAAGTTACAATGAGCAGTCCTTC. Protein product: CASSQGSGRSKSYNEQSF.

This rearrangement joins TRBV5-4 to TRBJ2-3; 8 positions match TRBD1. Trimming took 4 bases from V and 5 from J; bases not matched to a gene: 12. The CDR3 is made up of 16 amino acids. Germline V lookup: CDR1 SGHNT, CDR2 YYREEE (reference sequence). The CDR3 region is CASSRGQDRGGDTQYF. CDR3 coding DNA: TGTGCCAGCAGCAGGGGACAGGACAGAGGTGGAGATACGCAGTATTTT.

The rearrangement uses TRBV12-3 or TRBV12-4 and TRBJ2-1; TRBD2 matches at 12 bases. This CDR3 region has 12 residues. V dropped 6 bases and J dropped 14; count of bases not matched to a gene: 5. The CDR3 DNA follows: TGTGCCAGCAGGAAGACTAGCGGGAGAGAGTTCTTC. It encodes CASRKTSGREFF.

This rearrangement joins TRBV20-1 to TRBJ1-1; tentatively, D is TRBD1 (6 bases). V lost 6 bases and J lost 11, with 16 bases in between. Germline values: CDR1 DFQATT, CDR2 SNEGSKA (reference sequence). The CDR3 contains 11 residues. This chain's CDR3 is CSAKQGGSAFF. CDR3 nucleotide sequence: TGCAGTGCAAAACAGGGAGGTTCGGCTTTCTTT.

This rearrangement joins TRBV7-9 to TRBJ1-1; D gene unclear. Germline CDR1 SEHNR, CDR2 FQNEAQ (reference sequence). Trimming took off 5 bases at V and 1 base at J, with 11 bases between the two ends. This CDR3 is 14 amino acids long. CDR3 sequence reads: CASSTQAENTEAFF. CDR3 coding DNA: TGTGCCAGCAGCACCCAGGCCGAGAACACTGAAGCTTTCTTT.

In its sample, this clonotype was seen a few times. V and J are TRBV27 and TRBJ2-5; tentatively, D is TRBD2 (6 bases). The J call may be wrong; the DNA end is better matched by TRBJ2-7. The CDR3 consists of 16 residues. Germline CDR1 MNHEY, CDR2 SMNVEV (reference sequence). CDR3 in amino acids: CASTNVGFSGSYEQYF. Here the CDR3 DNA reads TGTGCCAGCACCAACGTCGGTTTCTCCGGGAGTTACGAGCAGTACTTC.

In its sample, this clonotype was seen a few times. This chain uses TRBV6-5 with TRBJ2-3; D is perhaps TRBD1 (5 bases). V lost 2 bases, J lost 1 base, and 7 bases lay in between. Germline CDR1 is MNHEY and CDR2 is SVGAGI. This CDR3 is built from 14 residues. CDR3 nucleotide sequence: TGTGCCAGCAGTTACGGCAGGGGCACAGATACGCAGTATTTT. This encodes CASSYGRGTDTQYF.

This clonotype was recorded a few times. An end of the junction differs from the germline gene, which may be a read error. The chain joins TRBV7-2 to TRBJ2-2, with D perhaps being TRBD1 or TRBD2 (5 bases each). The CDR3 sequence is 14 residues long. CDR1 and CDR2 from the germline V gene are SGHTA and FQGNSA. The DNA of the CDR3 is TGTGCCAGCAGCTTAGTATTAGCTACCAGGGAGCCGTTTTTT. It is translated as CASSLVLATREPFF. The full variable domain, its missing parts supplied by reference TRBV7-2 and TRBJ2-2, is GAGVSQSPSNKVTEKGKDVELRCDPISGHTALYWYRQSLGQGLEFLIYFQGNSAPDKSGLPSDRFSAERTGGSVSTLTIQRTQQEDSAVYLCASSLVLATREPFFGEGSRLTVL.

This clonotype was detected only a few times. This rearrangement joins TRBV20-1 to TRBJ2-1; D may correspond to TRBD1 or TRBD2 (5 bases each). The germline V and J ends were trimmed by 6 bases and 3 bases, with 18 bases remaining between them. The CDR3 spans 15 residues. Germline V gene sequence: CDR1 DFQATT, CDR2 SNEGSKA (reference sequence). CDR3 in amino acids: CSANRRDGYYNEQFF. The DNA for the CDR3 is TGCAGTGCCAACCGCCGGGACGGATACTACAATGAGCAGTTCTTC.

This clonotype appeared a few times. A read error may account for a junction end that differs from germline. This chain links TRBV20-1 with TRBJ2-6; TRBD2 matches at 7 bases. Per the germline V gene, CDR1 is DFQATT and CDR2 is SNEGSKA (reference sequence). The CDR3 consists of 18 residues. The CDR3: CSATSGIRPSSGVNVLTF. The CDR3 DNA is TGCAGTGCTACTAGCGGAATACGCCCTAGCTCTGGGGTCAACGTCCTGACTTTC.

This clonotype was counted only a few times. The rearrangement links TRBV14 to TRBJ2-7; 10 bases match TRBD2. Trimming took 1 base from V and 2 from J; bases not matched to a gene: 5. This CDR3 is built from 16 residues. CDR1 and CDR2 (germline): SGHDN, FVKESK. The CDR3 spells CASSQVRLAGAYEQYF. The CDR3 coding sequence is TGTGCCAGCAGCCAAGTGAGACTAGCGGGTGCCTACGAGCAGTACTTC.

The table lists this clonotype with many counts. DNA of the CDR3: TGTGCCAGCAGCGTGGGACTTGGCTCTGGGGCCAACGTCCTGACTTTC. Translating gives CASSVGLGSGANVLTF. The chain joins TRBV9 to TRBJ2-6, with TRBD2 as a possible D gene (6 bases). V lost 2 bases and J 0 bases, leaving 9 bases between the germline ends. The V gene's germline CDR1 is SGDLS and CDR2 YYNGEE. The CDR3 has 16 amino acids.

This clonotype was seen more than once but under ten times. The chain uses TRBV20-1 and TRBJ2-3, with D possibly matching TRBD2 (6 bases). Trimming left V 5 bases short and J 14 bases short, with 26 bases between. Germline V gene sequence: CDR1 DFQATT, CDR2 SNEGSKA (reference sequence). The CDR3 spans 14 residues. CDR3 sequence: CSARASALDHSMYF. For the CDR3, the DNA is TGCAGTGCTCGGGCTAGCGCGCTCGACCACAGCATGTATTTT.

This clonotype is a singleton in its sample. The junction does not match germline at one end; this may be a read error. The CDR3 sequence: CASSTPTADAQYF. The CDR3 region has the DNA TGTGCCAGCAGTACCCCCACGGCAGATGCGCAGTATTTT. The V gene is TRBV12-3 or TRBV12-4, the J gene TRBJ2-3, with no clear D. The CDR3 sequence is 13 residues long.

This clonotype was detected only a few times. This sequence joins TRBV3-1 and TRBJ1-2; D gene unclear. Trimming left V 0 bases short and J 8 bases short, with 16 bases between. CDR1 and CDR2 (germline): LGHDT, YNNKEL (reference sequence). The CDR3 length is 15 residues. CDR3 sequence: CASSQDLRQAGGYTF. CDR3 DNA: TGTGCCAGCAGCCAAGATCTCCGGCAGGCGGGAGGCTACACCTTC.

The chain carries TRBV10-3 and TRBJ2-1; D unclear. TRBJ2-7 explains the end of the DNA better; the J call may be wrong. Looked up from germline, CDR1 is ENHRY and CDR2 is SYGVKD. This CDR3 spans 14 amino acids. The CDR3 nucleotides are TGTGCCATCAGTGAGGGTAGGGCCGCCTACGAGCAGTACTTC. Its protein is CAISEGRAAYEQYF.

The sample holds a few counts of this clonotype. The rearrangement links TRBV10-3 to TRBJ2-1; 7 nucleotides align to TRBD2. V lost 5 bases and J lost 4; bases outside the gene matches: 11. The germline V gene has CDR1 ENHRY and CDR2 SYGVKD. The CDR3 has 16 residues. CDR3 bases: TGTGCCATCAGTCAAGCGGGACCACAAAATTACAATGAGCAGTTCTTC. Its translation: CAISQAGPQNYNEQFF.

This clonotype was counted only a few times. This chain links TRBV7-9 with TRBJ2-5; D remains unclear. This CDR3 spans 17 amino acids. Germline CDR1 and CDR2: SEHNR and FQNEAQ (reference sequence). Trimming took off 0 bases at V and 4 bases at J, with 18 bases between the two ends. This CDR3 reads CASSLARRMGPSETQYF. The CDR3 coding sequence is TGTGCCAGCAGCTTAGCGCGTCGAATGGGTCCGTCAGAGACCCAGTACTTC. Looking up the rest from reference TRBV7-9 and TRBJ2-5 gives the full variable domain: DTGVSQNPRHKITKRGQNVTFRCDPISEHNRLYWYRQTLGQGPEFLTYFQNEAQLEKSRLLSDRFSAERPKGSFSTLEIQRTEQGDSAMYLCASSLARRMGPSETQYFGPGTRLLVL.